Listed here are 27 T cell receptor beta chains from one sample, sequenced in a study of cytomegalovirus exposure and HLA in healthy donors. Primers: 60 Vbeta forward and 13 Jbeta reverse. Clones were sequenced by immunoSEQ multiplex PCR, and TCRdb holds only the in-frame ones, with some missing. The data contain around 110,000 clones, about 10% of them seen just once; the ten biggest clones take up less than 4%. Sequenced: PBMCs. All receptors come from a young man in good health and CMV-seronegative.

This clone occurred a few times. The chain is built from TRBV4-1 and TRBJ2-3; D might be TRBD2 (6 bases). The germline V and J ends were trimmed by 3 bases and 4 bases, with 11 bases remaining between them. Germline assignment: CDR1 MGHRA and CDR2 YSYEKL. The CDR3 contains 14 residues. CDR3 amino acids: CASSHGGPPDTQYF. The CDR3 DNA reads TGCGCCAGCAGCCACGGAGGGCCCCCAGATACGCAGTATTTT.

The V call is TRBV30, the J call TRBJ1-2, with 9 bases matching TRBD1. Per the germline V gene, CDR1 is GTSNPN and CDR2 is SVGIG (reference sequence). The CDR3 consists of 12 residues. With 2 bases clipped from V and 8 bases from J, the junction kept 3 bases outside the gene matches. The CDR3 loop is CAWSPQGAGYTF. The CDR3 nucleotides read TGTGCCTGGAGTCCACAGGGGGCGGGCTACACCTTC.

The sample holds a few counts of this clone. The gene calls are TRBV2 and TRBJ1-5; TRBD1 might be the D (6 bases). Trimming left V 7 bases short and J 3 bases short, with 10 bases between. Per the germline V gene, CDR1 is SNHLY and CDR2 is FYNNEI. CDR3 size: 13 residues. The chain's CDR3 is CASKRTDNQPQHF. The CDR3, as DNA: TGTGCCAGCAAAAGGACAGACAATCAGCCCCAGCATTTT.

The chain combines TRBV7-6 with TRBJ2-3; tentative D call: TRBD1 (6 bases). Germline V gene lookup returns CDR1 SGHVS and CDR2 FNYEAQ. Trimming removed 3 bases at V and 1 base at J, with 14 bases between. The CDR3 consists of 16 residues. DNA for the CDR3: TGTGCCAGCAGCTTGACAGGACCAAGGGGCACAGATACGCAGTATTTT. It translates to CASSLTGPRGTDTQYF.

This chain uses TRBV10-3 with TRBJ2-2; TRBD2 matches at 8 bases. This CDR3 has 14 amino acids. Germline V gene lookup returns CDR1 ENHRY and CDR2 SYGVKD. Trimming cost V 3 bases and J 4 bases; bases outside gene matches: 1. CDR3: CAISDGGGTGELFF. CDR3 in DNA: TGTGCCATCAGTGACGGGGGGGGCACCGGGGAGCTGTTTTTT.

This clone was observed a few times. Relative to the germline gene, one junction end is altered; a read error may explain this. The chain recombines TRBV6-5 with TRBJ1-2; TRBD1 matches 12 bases. The length of the CDR3 is 11 residues. Germline V gene sequence: CDR1 MNHEY, CDR2 SVGAGI. CDR3 sequence: CASRGQGAVSF. For the CDR3, the DNA is TGTGCCAGCAGGGGACAGGGGGCCGTCTCCTTC.

This clone has a handful of counts. The J gene is TRBJ2-3, the V gene TRBV13, with TRBD2 identical over 10 bases. Germline V gene sequence: CDR1 PRHDT, CDR2 FYEKMQ (reference sequence). This CDR3 has 17 amino acids. V lost 1 base to trimming and J lost 0 bases; unmatched junction nucleotides: 4. The CDR3 DNA is TGTGCCAGCAGCTTAGAGCTAGCGGGGGATAGCACAGATACGCAGTATTTT. Residues: CASSLELAGDSTDTQYF.

This clone has more than one count but fewer than ten. The chain links TRBV9 to TRBJ2-3, with 7 bases that match TRBD2. CDR1 SGDLS and CDR2 YYNGEE come from the germline V gene. V shed 0 bases, J shed 3 bases, and the junction held 4 bases outside the gene matches. The CDR3 consists of 15 residues. CDR3 nucleotide sequence: TGTGCCAGCAGCGTAGAAGGGCGGGAGACAGATACGCAGTATTTT. It specifies CASSVEGRETDTQYF.

The J gene is TRBJ2-5, the V gene TRBV15; the match to TRBD1 covers 7 bases. This CDR3 contains 13 residues. The V segment lost 5 bases and the J segment 3 bases; nucleotides outside the gene matches: 3. Per germline, CDR1 LNHNV and CDR2 YYDKDF (reference sequence). Here the CDR3 reads CATSWGQKETQYF. The DNA for the CDR3 is TGTGCCACCAGCTGGGGACAGAAAGAGACCCAGTACTTC.

This clone was seen only a few times. The chain carries TRBV7-2 and TRBJ2-3, with D hard to call. V was clipped by 4 bases and J by 5 bases, with 10 bases between them. Per the germline V gene, CDR1 is SGHTA and CDR2 is FQGNSA. This CDR3 comprises 13 residues. The chain's CDR3 is CASSSRVGDTQYF. The CDR3 DNA reads as TGTGCCAGCAGCTCCCGGGTGGGAGATACGCAGTATTTT.

In this sample, this clone turned up a few times. The chain uses TRBV5-1 and TRBJ1-4, with 7 bases that match TRBD1. There are 14 residues in the CDR3. With 4 bases clipped from V and 3 bases from J, the junction kept 3 bases outside the gene matches. Germline CDR1 reads SGHRS; CDR2 reads YFSETQ. The DNA of the CDR3 is TGCGCCAGCAGCCCAGGGGGGCCTAATGAAAAACTGTTTTTT. Protein product: CASSPGGPNEKLFF.

The chain links TRBV25-1 to TRBJ2-2; 8 positions match TRBD2. Germline V gene lookup returns CDR1 MGHDK and CDR2 SYGVNS. The CDR3 consists of 11 residues. The trim removed 8 bases at V and 7 bases at J, leaving 0 bases unmatched. CDR3 in DNA: TGTGCCAGCGGGACTAGCGGGGAGCTGTTTTTT. Translating it yields CASGTSGELFF.

This clone showed up just a few times. The chain carries TRBV27 and TRBJ2-1, with 10 bases lining up with TRBD2. Trimming took 4 bases from V and 8 from J; bases not matched to a gene: 11. Germline assignment: CDR1 MNHEY and CDR2 SMNVEV (reference sequence). The CDR3 spans 16 residues. The CDR3 loop reads CASSSLRSGRVDEQFF. The CDR3 region has the DNA TGTGCCAGCAGTTCCTTGAGGAGCGGGAGGGTTGATGAGCAGTTCTTC.

This clone came up a few times. The chain employs TRBV30 and TRBJ1-3, with D hard to call. The germline CDR1 and CDR2 sequences are GTSNPN and SVGIG (reference sequence). V was cut by 3 bases and J by 4 bases, with 7 bases left in between. The CDR3 consists of 12 residues. The CDR3 coding sequence is TGTGCCTGGAGGAAACAGGGAAACACCATATATTTT. Translating it yields CAWRKQGNTIYF.

Points on this clone: Other DNA sequences in the same sample also yield this CDR3. V gene TRBV7-9 combines with J gene TRBJ1-3, with D tentatively TRBD1 (5 bases). The CDR3 spans 15 residues. Germline V gene lookup returns CDR1 SEHNR and CDR2 FQNEAQ (reference sequence). Trimming shortened V by 3 bases and J by 2 bases, and 11 bases separated the two germline ends. The CDR3: CASSFGGGAGNTIYF. For the CDR3, the DNA is TGTGCCAGCAGCTTTGGGGGGGGAGCTGGAAACACCATATATTTT.

This clone came up a few times. This sequence joins TRBV5-8 and TRBJ1-5, with a tentative D call TRBD1 (5 bases). V lost 3 bases and J lost 10, with 14 bases in between. The CDR3 length is 13 residues. The germline V gene encodes CDR1 SGHTS and CDR2 YDEGEE. CDR3: CASSSRDGGPQHF. In DNA, the CDR3 is TGTGCCAGCAGCTCACGGGACGGGGGACCCCAGCATTTT.

This clone occurred a few times. The chain has TRBV5-1 and TRBJ2-1, with D possibly matching TRBD2 (6 bases). With 4 bases removed from V and 2 bases from J, the gap between germline ends came to 13 bases. CDR3 length: 15 residues. The germline CDR1 and CDR2 sequences are SGHRS and YFSETQ. The CDR3 DNA follows: TGCGCCAGCAGCATATCCGGGGGAACCTACAATGAGCAGTTCTTC. Translating it yields CASSISGGTYNEQFF. Full variable domain (remainder filled in from reference TRBV5-1 and TRBJ2-1): KAGVTQTPRYLIKTRGQQVTLSCSPISGHRSVSWYQQTPGQGLQFLFEYFSETQRNKGNFPGRFSGRQFSNSRSEMNVSTLELGDSALYLCASSISGGTYNEQFFGPGTRLTVL.

This clone showed up just a few times. The chain recombines TRBV19 with TRBJ1-4; 7 bases are a match to TRBD1. Germline trimming cut 4 bases from V and 2 bases from J; bases unmatched to any gene: 4. This CDR3 contains 15 residues. CDR1 and CDR2 (germline): LNHDA, SQIVND (reference sequence). The chain's CDR3 is CASSSDRATNEKLFF. The CDR3 nucleotides are TGTGCCAGTAGTAGCGACAGGGCCACTAATGAAAAACTGTTTTTT.

The chain is built from TRBV18 and TRBJ1-2, with TRBD1 matching over 7 bases. With 0 bases clipped from V and 0 bases from J, the junction kept 7 bases outside the gene matches. CDR1 KGHSH and CDR2 LQKENI come from the germline V gene. CDR3 length: 17 amino acids. The CDR3 here is CASSPPQGQKANYGYTF. In DNA form, the CDR3 reads TGTGCCAGCTCACCACCTCAGGGACAGAAAGCTAACTATGGCTACACCTTC.

This clone was detected only a few times. The J gene is TRBJ2-1, the V gene TRBV5-5, with 8 positions matching TRBD1. J gave up 2 bases and V 7 bases, and 5 bases lay outside the gene matches. CDR1 and CDR2 (germline): SGHKS, YYEKEE (reference sequence). This CDR3 is built from 14 residues. CDR3 loop: CASEQGDAYNEQFF. In DNA form, the CDR3 reads TGTGCCAGCGAACAGGGGGACGCCTACAATGAGCAGTTCTTC. The full variable domain, with the rest looked up from reference TRBV5-5 and TRBJ2-1, is DAGVTQSPTHLIKTRGQQVTLRCSPISGHKSVSWYQQVLGQGPQFIFQYYEKEERGRGNFPDRFSARQFPNYSSELNVNALLLGDSALYLCASEQGDAYNEQFFGPGTRLTVL.

V gene TRBV28 combines with J gene TRBJ2-5; 7 bases agree with TRBD2. The CDR3 contains 13 residues. CDR1 MDHEN and CDR2 SYDVKM come from the germline V gene. V dropped 11 bases and J dropped 5; count of bases not matched to a gene: 11. CDR3 protein: CAGQRGGSETQYF. In DNA form, the CDR3 reads TGTGCCGGGCAAAGGGGAGGGAGTGAGACCCAGTACTTC.

This clone was observed a few times. The chain recombines TRBV6-1 with TRBJ1-4; a weak D match, TRBD1 (6 bases). Trimming left V 5 bases short and J 2 bases short, with 9 bases between. Germline-derived CDR1 and CDR2 are MNHNS and SASEGT. The CDR3 totals 14 residues. The CDR3 reads CASSTGFTNEKLFF. The CDR3 DNA follows: TGTGCCAGCAGTACAGGGTTTACTAATGAAAAACTGTTTTTT.

This clone has a handful of counts. This CDR3 reads CSGGDKNYGYTF. The CDR3 nucleotides are TGCAGCGGGGGCGACAAGAACTATGGCTACACCTTC. This chain uses TRBV29-1 with TRBJ1-2, with D maybe TRBD1 (5 bases). Germline loops: CDR1 SQVTM, CDR2 ANQGSEA. The CDR3 runs to 12 residues. The ends were cut back, 7 bases at V and 2 bases at J, with 11 bases in the middle. Drawing the rest from reference TRBV29-1 and TRBJ1-2, the complete variable domain is SAVISQKPSRDICQRGTSLTIQCQVDSQVTMMFWYRQQPGQSLTLIATANQGSEATYESGFVIDKFPISRPNLTFSTLTVSNMSPEDSSIYLCSGGDKNYGYTFGSGTRLTVV.

The table lists this clone with a few counts. This chain links TRBV15 with TRBJ2-7; D is ambiguous. CDR3 length: 14 residues. CDR1 LNHNV and CDR2 YYDKDF come from the germline V gene (reference sequence). V was pared by 0 bases and J by 3 bases, with 9 bases between. The CDR3 here is CATSREATVYEQYF. The CDR3 region has the DNA TGTGCCACCAGCAGAGAAGCGACTGTCTACGAGCAGTACTTC. Full variable domain (rest looked up from reference TRBV15 and TRBJ2-7): DAMVIQNPRYQVTQFGKPVTLSCSQTLNHNVMYWYQQKSSQAPKLLFHYYDKDFNNEADTPDNFQSRRPNTSFCFLDIRSPGLGDTAMYLCATSREATVYEQYFGPGTRLTVT.

The chain employs TRBV4-3 and TRBJ2-5; 7 bases fit TRBD1. This CDR3 region has 16 residues. The ends lost 4 bases at V and 4 bases at J; junction bases unmatched: 12. The germline gives CDR1 LGHNA, CDR2 YSLEER. For the CDR3, the DNA is TGCGCCAGCAGCCGGTCACGGGACAGCCGGGGAGAGACCCAGTACTTC. Protein product: CASSRSRDSRGETQYF.

This sequence joins TRBV7-8 and TRBJ1-4; D perhaps matches TRBD1 (5 bases). The germline V gene has CDR1 SGHVS and CDR2 FQNEAQ. There are 15 residues in the CDR3. Trimming pared 1 base from V and 8 bases from J, leaving 14 bases between. CDR3 residues: CASSLDGGWREKLFF. The CDR3 nucleotides read TGTGCCAGCAGCTTAGATGGGGGGTGGAGGGAAAAACTGTTTTTT.

The chain links TRBV7-9 to TRBJ2-3; 11 bases are shared with TRBD1. V trimming: 5 bases; J trimming: 4 bases; junction bases outside the gene matches: 5. CDR3 length: 15 amino acids. Germline V CDR1 and CDR2: SEHNR, FQNEAQ (reference sequence). CDR3 sequence (DNA): TGTGCCAGCAGCATCCCGGGACAGGGGGCAGATACGCAGTATTTT. The encoded protein is CASSIPGQGADTQYF.